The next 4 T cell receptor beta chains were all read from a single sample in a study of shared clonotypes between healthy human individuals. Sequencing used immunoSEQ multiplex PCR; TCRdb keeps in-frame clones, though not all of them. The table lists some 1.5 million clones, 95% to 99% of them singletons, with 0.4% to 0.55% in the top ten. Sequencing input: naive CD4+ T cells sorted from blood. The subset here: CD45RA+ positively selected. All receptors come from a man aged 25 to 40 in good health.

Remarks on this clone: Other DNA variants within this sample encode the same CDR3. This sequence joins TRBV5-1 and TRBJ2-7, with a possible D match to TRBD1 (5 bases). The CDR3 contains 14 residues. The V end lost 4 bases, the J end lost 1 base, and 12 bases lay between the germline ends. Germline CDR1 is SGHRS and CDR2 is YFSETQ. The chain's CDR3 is CASSPETVSYEQYF. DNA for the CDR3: TGCGCCAGCAGCCCCGAGACAGTATCCTACGAGCAGTACTTC.

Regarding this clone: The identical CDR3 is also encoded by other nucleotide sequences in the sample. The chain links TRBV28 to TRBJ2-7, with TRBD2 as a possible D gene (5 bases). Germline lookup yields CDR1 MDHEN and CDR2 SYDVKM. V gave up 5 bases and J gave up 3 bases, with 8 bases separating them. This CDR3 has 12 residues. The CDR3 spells CASSLAGYEQYF. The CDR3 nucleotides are TGTGCCAGCAGTCTGGCGGGCTACGAGCAGTACTTC.

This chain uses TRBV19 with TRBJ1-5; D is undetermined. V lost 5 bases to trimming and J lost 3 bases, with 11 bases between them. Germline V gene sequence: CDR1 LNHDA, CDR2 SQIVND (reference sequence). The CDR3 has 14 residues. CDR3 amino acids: CASSPRVLNQPQHF. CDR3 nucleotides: TGTGCCAGTAGTCCGAGGGTTCTCAATCAGCCCCAGCATTTT.

CDR3 region: CASSTDYHRYEQYF. CDR3 nucleotides: TGTGCCAGCAGCACGGACTACCACCGCTACGAGCAGTACTTC. The chain couples TRBV11-2 to TRBJ2-7; possible D gene TRBD2, 6 bases. The CDR3 extends over 14 amino acids. Germline assignment: CDR1 SGHAT and CDR2 FQNNGV. Trimming left V 5 bases short and J 3 bases short, with 14 bases between.